The clone carrying this T cell receptor (beta chain) appeared a few times. Its antigen is not identified. These data originate in a study of T cell repertoires in cytomegalovirus infection. Background on the study: Indications of both CMV infection and matching HLA type were provided by public TCR beta signatures. General study points: Carriage of CMV together with the relevant HLA was identifiable through cumulative public TCR beta family frequency. HLA-C-restricted, CMV-specific TCR beta clonotypes were dominant ex vivo.

TCRdb used MiXCR to reprocess the reads, holding one entry per CDR3 protein. This table holds nearly 450,000 distinct CDR3 sequences, approximately 33% found once. V trimming: 6 bases; J trimming: 3 bases; junction bases outside the gene matches: 11. Per the germline V gene, CDR1 is MRHNA and CDR2 is SNTAGT. The CDR3 sequence is 16 residues long. Sequencing was done on a sample of PBMCs. The sequence came from a human donor in good health (CMV status not recorded). Some clones in this sample may be carry-over from other donors' samples. V usage is TRBV6-4 and J usage is TRBJ2-1; 7 positions match TRBD2. The CDR3 reads CASRPDEWGGYNEQFF. CDR3 coding DNA: TGTGCCAGCAGACCTGACGAGTGGGGGGGCTACAATGAGCAGTTCTTC.